This T cell receptor beta chain was recovered during a study of T cell responses to AZD1222 COVID-19 vaccine. The repertoire was sequenced with immunoSEQ multiplex PCR; TCRdb's copy has only in-frame clones and lacks some. Of 90,000 to 150,000 clones in the sample, roughly 88% were seen once. J lost 7 bases, V lost 11 bases, and 12 bases had no gene match. Germline V gene data show CDR1 as LGHDT and CDR2 as YNNKEL (reference sequence). The CDR3 consists of 13 residues. This clonotype was sampled from an adult in good health. The chain is built from TRBV3-1 (or the pseudogene TRBV3-2) and TRBJ1-2, with TRBD1 identical over 8 bases. Material: peripheral blood, obtained on day 0 of AZD1222 vaccination. CDR3 region: CASAGRTGTGYTF. As DNA, the CDR3 is TGTGCCTCTGCAGGGCGGACAGGGACTGGCTACACCTTC.